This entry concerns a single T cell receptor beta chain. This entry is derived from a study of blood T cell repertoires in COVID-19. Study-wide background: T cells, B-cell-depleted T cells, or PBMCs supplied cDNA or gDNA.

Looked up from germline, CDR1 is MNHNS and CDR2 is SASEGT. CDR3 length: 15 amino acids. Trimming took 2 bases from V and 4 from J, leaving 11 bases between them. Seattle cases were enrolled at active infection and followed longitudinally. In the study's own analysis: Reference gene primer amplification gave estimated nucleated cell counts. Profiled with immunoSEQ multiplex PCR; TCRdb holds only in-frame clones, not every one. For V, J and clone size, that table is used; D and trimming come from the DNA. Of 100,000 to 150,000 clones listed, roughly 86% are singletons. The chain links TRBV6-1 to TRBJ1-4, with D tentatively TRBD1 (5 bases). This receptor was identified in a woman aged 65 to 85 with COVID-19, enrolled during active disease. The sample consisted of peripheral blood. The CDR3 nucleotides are TGTGCCAGCAGTGAACATGGGGCCGTTAATGAAAAACTGTTTTTT. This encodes CASSEHGAVNEKLFF.